This TCR beta chain comes out of a study of radiotherapy plus CTLA-4 blockade in lung cancer (dated 2018 in TCRdb). General notes on the study: Objective responses occurred in more than 15% of enrolled patients, and approximately 34% achieved disease control.

General study outcomes and caveats: After treatment with radiotherapy and ipilimumab, TCR clones that originated in tumors expanded in peripheral blood. The strongest predictors of response, as reported, were early dynamic changes in blood T cell clones along with a rise in serum interferon-beta after radiation.

This clone is termed medium-sized (0.01 to 0.1%). It has no known antigen specificity. Per-nucleotide qualities are absent, and no much larger clonotype sits a single base away. The library was obtained by the immunoSEQ multiplex PCR assay. The source is immuneACCESS, and TCRdb retained only in-frame sequences with V and J called. Part of the clones is not carried over; for the studies checked, unresolved V genes explain less than half of this, and the remainder is unexplained. The sample records 45,000 or so clones, 60% to 80% of which are singletons. The ten largest clones capture approximately 8.8% of the sample. Between the V and J ends, shortened by 2 bases and 8 bases respectively, the junction contains 10 bases. The CDR3 runs 12 amino acids, cysteine and phenylalanine included. This entry keeps only the CDR3 DNA: 36 bases, framed from base 1. The germline V gene supplies CDR1 SGDLS and CDR2 YYNGEE.

The study tested focal radiation therapy combined with CTLA-4 blockade (ipilimumab) in patients with chemo-refractory metastatic non-small-cell lung cancer. This specimen was peripheral blood, taken from a patient treated with radiotherapy plus ipilimumab. The sequence is built from TRBV9 and TRBJ1-2, with the identity of the D gene unclear. The receptor's source is a human donor with non-small cell lung cancer who had stable disease on radiotherapy plus ipilimumab. The DNA sequence is given as TGTGCCAGCAGCGTGGCGGGAGGGGGCTACACCTTC. Its translation reads: CASSVAGGGYTF.